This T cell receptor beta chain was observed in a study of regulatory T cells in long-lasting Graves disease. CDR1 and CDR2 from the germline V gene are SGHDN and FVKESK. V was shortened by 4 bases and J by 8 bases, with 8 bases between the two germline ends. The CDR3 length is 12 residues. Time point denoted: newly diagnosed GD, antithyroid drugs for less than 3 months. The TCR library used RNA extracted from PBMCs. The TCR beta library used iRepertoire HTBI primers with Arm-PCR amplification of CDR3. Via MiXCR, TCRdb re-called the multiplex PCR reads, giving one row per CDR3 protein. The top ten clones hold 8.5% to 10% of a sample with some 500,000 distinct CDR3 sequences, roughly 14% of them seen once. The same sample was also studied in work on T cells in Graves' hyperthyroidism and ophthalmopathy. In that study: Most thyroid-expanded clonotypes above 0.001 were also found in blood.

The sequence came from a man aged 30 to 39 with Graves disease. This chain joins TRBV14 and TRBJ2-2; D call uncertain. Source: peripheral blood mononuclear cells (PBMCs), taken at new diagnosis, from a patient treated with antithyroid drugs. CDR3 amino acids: CASSLLKGELFF. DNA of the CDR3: TGTGCCAGCAGCCTTCTGAAGGGGGAGCTGTTTTTT.